These T cell receptor beta chains were read from a single sample in a study of blood T cell repertoires in COVID-19. Generated by immunoSEQ multiplex PCR, the TCRdb table keeps only in-frame clones and is missing some. There are over 55,000 clones in the sample; around 90% occur only once, and around 20% lies in the top ten. Input material: peripheral blood. These receptor sequences come from a woman at least 80 years old with acute or convalescent COVID-19. CDR3s include the opening cysteine and the closing phenylalanine or tryptophan. A D gene is named only where the DNA matches it firmly. The listing skips clone size in some rows; elsewhere it reads once, few, many or a size class.

d_gene: TRBD2; j_gene: TRBJ2-1; abundance: .; v_gene: TRBV19; CDR3aa: CASRELAGGNNEQFF; CDR3nt: TGTGCCAGTAGGGAACTAGCGGGAGGGAACAATGAGCAGTTCTTC
d_gene: TRBD2; j_gene: TRBJ2-3; abundance: once; v_gene: TRBV27; CDR3aa: CASSPRLAGGIDTQYF; CDR3nt: TGTGCCAGCAGTCCCCGACTAGCGGGAGGTATAGATACGCAGTATTTT
d_gene: .; j_gene: TRBJ2-7; abundance: once; v_gene: TRBV11-2; CDR3aa: CASSLEGDREQYF; CDR3nt: TGTGCCAGCAGCTTAGAAGGGGATCGCGAGCAGTACTTC
d_gene: TRBD1; j_gene: TRBJ1-2; abundance: once; v_gene: TRBV27; CDR3aa: CASSLAGTGGFIGRYTF; CDR3nt: TGTGCCAGCAGTTTGGCCGGGACAGGGGGCTTCATTGGGCGCTACACCTTC
d_gene: .; j_gene: TRBJ1-1; abundance: .; v_gene: TRBV19; CDR3aa: CASTQVSGNTEAFF; CDR3nt: TGTGCCAGTACCCAAGTCTCGGGAAACACTGAAGCTTTCTTT
d_gene: .; j_gene: TRBJ1-5; abundance: .; v_gene: TRBV5-8; CDR3aa: CASSFQATGNQPQHF; CDR3nt: TGTGCCAGCAGCTTCCAGGCCACGGGCAATCAGCCCCAGCATTTT
d_gene: .; j_gene: TRBJ2-5; abundance: .; v_gene: TRBV7-2; CDR3aa: CASSLLGGQETQYF; CDR3nt: TGTGCCAGCAGCCTTCTAGGGGGCCAAGAGACCCAGTACTTC
d_gene: .; j_gene: TRBJ1-2; abundance: .; v_gene: TRBV19; CDR3aa: CASKPRGQPANYGYTF; CDR3nt: TGTGCCAGTAAACCCCGGGGACAACCAGCTAACTATGGCTACACCTTC
d_gene: TRBD1; j_gene: TRBJ1-4; abundance: .; v_gene: TRBV7-9; CDR3aa: CASSSDRGGEKLFF; CDR3nt: TGTGCCAGCAGCTCGGACAGGGGGGGTGAAAAACTGTTTTTT
d_gene: TRBD1; j_gene: TRBJ1-1; abundance: .; v_gene: TRBV3-1/TRBV3-2; CDR3aa: CASSPGQGSTEAFF; CDR3nt: TGTGCCAGCAGCCCAGGACAGGGGAGCACTGAAGCTTTCTTT
d_gene: .; j_gene: TRBJ1-3; abundance: few; v_gene: TRBV19; CDR3aa: CASSAGANTIYF; CDR3nt: TGTGCCAGTAGTGCGGGAGCAAACACCATATATTTT
d_gene: TRBD2; j_gene: TRBJ2-5; abundance: .; v_gene: TRBV19; CDR3aa: CASSPMREGSETQYF; CDR3nt: TGTGCCAGTAGTCCGATGCGGGAGGGCTCGGAGACCCAGTACTTC
d_gene: .; j_gene: TRBJ2-7; abundance: .; v_gene: TRBV4-2; CDR3aa: CASSLRRGPSYEQYF; CDR3nt: TGTGCCAGCAGCCTCAGGAGGGGCCCGTCCTACGAGCAGTACTTC
d_gene: .; j_gene: TRBJ1-3; abundance: .; v_gene: TRBV2; CDR3aa: CASSLTASGNTIYF; CDR3nt: TGTGCCAGCAGTTTGACTGCATCTGGAAACACCATATATTTT
d_gene: TRBD2; j_gene: TRBJ2-2; abundance: .; v_gene: TRBV5-1; CDR3aa: CASSPAAGGNRELFF; CDR3nt: TGCGCCAGCAGCCCGGCGGCGGGGGGAAACCGGGAGCTGTTTTTT
d_gene: .; j_gene: TRBJ1-1; abundance: .; v_gene: TRBV28; CDR3aa: CASSKAQGWTEAFF; CDR3nt: TGTGCCAGCAGCAAAGCTCAGGGTTGGACTGAAGCTTTCTTT
d_gene: TRBD1; j_gene: TRBJ2-1; abundance: .; v_gene: TRBV19; CDR3aa: CASMQGDKNEQFF; CDR3nt: TGTGCCAGTATGCAGGGGGACAAGAATGAGCAGTTCTTC
d_gene: TRBD2; j_gene: TRBJ2-7; abundance: .; v_gene: TRBV19; CDR3aa: CASSFGGLAAYEQYF; CDR3nt: TGTGCCAGTTCGTTCGGGGGTCTAGCGGCCTACGAGCAGTACTTC
d_gene: TRBD2; j_gene: TRBJ2-7; abundance: few; v_gene: TRBV5-8; CDR3aa: CASSPGFGLAGEQYF; CDR3nt: TGTGCCAGCAGCCCCGGCTTCGGACTAGCGGGTGAGCAGTACTTC
d_gene: .; j_gene: TRBJ1-3; abundance: .; v_gene: TRBV28; CDR3aa: CASSLSAGAPGNTIYF; CDR3nt: TGTGCCAGCAGTTTATCGGCAGGTGCTCCTGGAAACACCATATATTTT
d_gene: .; j_gene: TRBJ2-7; abundance: .; v_gene: TRBV16; CDR3aa: CASSPSSIEQYF; CDR3nt: TGTGCCAGCAGCCCGTCGAGTATTGAGCAGTACTTC
d_gene: .; j_gene: TRBJ2-5; abundance: .; v_gene: TRBV11-2; CDR3aa: CASSLTLGGTQYF; CDR3nt: TGTGCCAGCAGCTTAACTTTAGGAGGGACCCAGTACTTC
d_gene: .; j_gene: TRBJ2-1; abundance: .; v_gene: TRBV11-2; CDR3aa: CASLPGGEQFF; CDR3nt: TGTGCCAGCCTCCCGGGTGGGGAGCAGTTCTTC
d_gene: .; j_gene: TRBJ2-3; abundance: once; v_gene: TRBV6-6; CDR3aa: CASSAAGVTDTQYF; CDR3nt: TGTGCCAGCAGTGCCGCCGGGGTCACAGATACGCAGTATTTT
d_gene: .; j_gene: TRBJ1-2; abundance: .; v_gene: TRBV6-6; CDR3aa: CASSYRGGYGYTF; CDR3nt: TGTGCCAGCAGTTACAGGGGGGGCTATGGCTACACCTTC
d_gene: TRBD1; j_gene: TRBJ1-5; abundance: .; v_gene: TRBV6-6; CDR3aa: CASNLGQENQPQHF; CDR3nt: TGTGCCAGCAACCTCGGACAGGAAAATCAGCCCCAGCATTTT
d_gene: .; j_gene: TRBJ1-5; abundance: .; v_gene: TRBV24-1; CDR3aa: CATSDPQAGTGLPQHF; CDR3nt: TGTGCCACCAGTGATCCCCAGGCCGGCACGGGATTGCCCCAGCATTTT
d_gene: .; j_gene: TRBJ1-2; abundance: .; v_gene: TRBV28; CDR3aa: CASSIQGHGYTF; CDR3nt: TGTGCCAGCAGTATACAGGGACATGGCTACACCTTC
d_gene: TRBD1; j_gene: TRBJ1-5; abundance: .; v_gene: TRBV19; CDR3aa: CASRVTGGVNQPQHF; CDR3nt: TGTGCCAGTAGGGTGACAGGGGGCGTCAATCAGCCCCAGCATTTT
d_gene: TRBD1; j_gene: TRBJ2-5; abundance: .; v_gene: TRBV6-6; CDR3aa: CASSITGGLETQYF; CDR3nt: TGTGCCAGCAGTATAACAGGGGGCTTAGAGACCCAGTACTTC
d_gene: .; j_gene: TRBJ2-1; abundance: once; v_gene: TRBV19; CDR3aa: CASRGIGSGGEMNEQFF; CDR3nt: TGTGCCAGTAGAGGCATAGGTAGCGGCGGGGAGATGAATGAGCAGTTCTTC
d_gene: TRBD2; j_gene: TRBJ2-1; abundance: .; v_gene: TRBV5-4; CDR3aa: CASSETSGRAFEQFF; CDR3nt: TGTGCCAGCAGCGAGACTAGCGGGAGGGCCTTCGAGCAGTTCTTC
d_gene: .; j_gene: TRBJ1-5; abundance: .; v_gene: TRBV10-1; CDR3aa: CASRVGHPKGPQHF; CDR3nt: TGCGCCAGCAGAGTAGGACACCCCAAGGGGCCCCAGCATTTT
d_gene: .; j_gene: TRBJ2-2; abundance: once; v_gene: TRBV25-1; CDR3aa: CASSEFSRGELFF; CDR3nt: TGTGCCAGCAGTGAATTTTCCCGTGGGGAGCTGTTTTTT
d_gene: TRBD1; j_gene: TRBJ1-1; abundance: .; v_gene: TRBV3-1/TRBV3-2; CDR3aa: CASSPWTGPPDTEAFF; CDR3nt: TGTGCCAGCAGCCCCTGGACAGGTCCTCCGGACACTGAAGCTTTCTTT
d_gene: .; j_gene: TRBJ2-1; abundance: .; v_gene: TRBV28; CDR3aa: CASSSPSLIEMDEQFF; CDR3nt: TGTGCCAGCAGTTCCCCTTCCCTTATTGAGATGGATGAGCAGTTCTTC
d_gene: TRBD1; j_gene: TRBJ1-3; abundance: .; v_gene: TRBV6-6; CDR3aa: CASRRSATGVFSGNTIYF; CDR3nt: TGTGCCAGCAGACGAAGCGCGACAGGGGTCTTCTCTGGAAACACCATATATTTT
d_gene: TRBD1; j_gene: TRBJ1-2; abundance: .; v_gene: TRBV27; CDR3aa: CASRLLEGTVYGYTF; CDR3nt: TGTGCCAGCAGACTTCTTGAAGGGACAGTCTATGGCTACACCTTC
d_gene: .; j_gene: TRBJ1-2; abundance: .; v_gene: TRBV5-4; CDR3aa: CASSLGGRGNYGYTF; CDR3nt: TGTGCCAGCAGCTTGGGGGGACGGGGGAACTATGGCTACACCTTC